Listed here are 7 T cell receptor beta chains from one sample, sequenced in a study of response to subunit inactivated influenza vaccine. TCRdb used MiXCR to reprocess the RT-PCR reads, holding one entry per CDR3 protein. This table holds 450,000 to 600,000 distinct CDR3 sequences, 16% found once. This material consisted of CD4+ T cells sorted from PBMCs, taken around 25 months after vaccination. The receptors come from a man aged 45 to 70 who received an inactivated influenza vaccine.

CDR3 sequence: CASSSPRPTDYEQYF. The CDR3 DNA reads as TGTGCCAGCAGTTCACCCCGCCCGACAGATTACGAGCAGTACTTC. This sequence joins TRBV28 and TRBJ2-7, with D possibly TRBD1 on 5 matching bases. This CDR3 comprises 15 residues. The germline V and J ends were trimmed by 4 bases and 4 bases, with 17 bases remaining between them. Germline CDR1 reads MDHEN; CDR2 reads SYDVKM.

This clonotype has just a few counts. This chain joins TRBV7-8 and TRBJ2-2; 7 nucleotides line up with TRBD2. This CDR3 has 15 amino acids. Germline loops: CDR1 SGHVS, CDR2 FQNEAQ. V gave up 0 bases and J gave up 6 bases; unmatched junction bases: 4. The CDR3 bases are TGTGCCAGCAGCTTAGCCGCCCGGGGGGCCGGGGAGCTGTTTTTT. Protein product: CASSLAARGAGELFF. The full variable domain, rest sourced from reference TRBV7-8 and TRBJ2-2, is GAGVSQSPRYKVAKRGQDVALRCDPISGHVSLFWYQQALGQGPEFLTYFQNEAQLDKSGLPSDRFFAERPEGSVSTLKIQRTQQEDSAVYLCASSLAARGAGELFFGEGSRLTVL.

The rearrangement uses TRBV7-2 and TRBJ1-6, with a possible D match to TRBD1 (5 bases). CDR3 length equals 15 residues. Between the trimmed V and J ends, which lost 4 bases and 7 bases, there was a span of 14 bases. Germline V gene data show CDR1 as SGHTA and CDR2 as FQGNSA. The CDR3 protein is CASSSSRATNSPLHF. The CDR3 DNA is TGTGCCAGCAGCTCGTCCAGGGCTACGAATTCACCCCTCCACTTT.

This clonotype appeared a few times. V gene TRBV23-1 combines with J gene TRBJ2-1; D not resolved. TRBV23-1 is sorted into the ORF group, with uncertain function. The CDR3 runs 15 residues. V shed 2 bases and J shed 6 bases, with 14 bases lying between them. The CDR3 loop reads CASSQIVLGGNEQFF. The CDR3 bases are TGCGCCAGCAGTCAAATTGTGTTGGGTGGCAATGAGCAGTTCTTC.

The rearrangement uses TRBV12-3 or TRBV12-4 and TRBJ2-3; D not resolved. The CDR3 loop spans 15 amino acids. V lost 2 bases and J lost 0, with 9 bases in between. CDR3 protein: CASSLFDPSTDTQYF. The CDR3 nucleotides are TGTGCCAGCAGTTTATTCGACCCCAGCACAGATACGCAGTATTTT.

This clonotype was observed a handful of times. V usage is TRBV20-1 and J usage is TRBJ2-4; D remains ambiguous. The CDR3 is made up of 14 amino acids. Trimming took 0 bases from V and 6 from J, leaving 12 bases between them. Germline CDR1 reads DFQATT; CDR2 reads SNEGSKA (reference sequence). CDR3 sequence reads: CSARDLRRLNIQYF. CDR3 sequence (DNA): TGCAGTGCTAGAGATTTGCGGCGATTAAACATTCAGTACTTC.

The chain is built from TRBV28 and TRBJ1-4, with a tentative D call TRBD1 (6 bases). V was trimmed by 6 bases and J by 7 bases, leaving 18 bases between them. The CDR3 runs 15 residues. In germline, CDR1 is MDHEN, CDR2 SYDVKM. For the CDR3, the DNA is TGTGCCAGCAGCCCTAGCGGGGGGCCTGGTGAAAAACTGTTTTTT. Translating gives CASSPSGGPGEKLFF.